Below are 9 T cell receptor beta chains sequenced from a single sample in a study of T cell changes during pregnancy in multiple sclerosis. TCRdb's copy holds only in-frame clones and misses some; the assay was immunoSEQ multiplex PCR. The sample gives over 45,000 clones, 92% of which show up once; approximately 2.8% is in the top ten. The specimen was peripheral blood, collected in the third trimester of pregnancy. These TCRs come from a female donor in good health, enrolled as a control in a pregnancy study.

The chain combines TRBV19 with TRBJ2-1; perhaps TRBD2 as D (5 bases). V shed 8 bases and J shed 4 bases, with 12 bases lying between them. Germline CDR1 and CDR2: LNHDA and SQIVND (reference sequence). This CDR3 is built from 13 residues. The CDR3 nucleotides are TGTGCCAGTTTGTCTAGCTCTTACAATGAGCAGTTCTTC. Protein sequence: CASLSSSYNEQFF.

This clone occurred many times. The chain couples TRBV18 to TRBJ2-1; 13 bases match TRBD2. In germline, CDR1 is KGHSH, CDR2 LQKENI. This CDR3 is 16 amino acids long. Unmatched junction bases numbered 4, after V lost 3 bases and J lost 5 bases. CDR3 nucleotides: TGTGCCAGCTCACCGACTAGCGGGAGGAGTCACAATGAGCAGTTCTTC. It translates to CASSPTSGRSHNEQFF.

The chain links TRBV11-2 to TRBJ1-2, with a tentative D call TRBD1 (5 bases). This CDR3 region has 12 residues. V was clipped by 7 bases and J by 2 bases, with 8 bases between them. Germline V gives CDR1 SGHAT, CDR2 FQNNGV. The CDR3, as DNA: TGTGCCAGCAACCAGGGAAACTATGGCTACACCTTC. Translated, it gives CASNQGNYGYTF.

This chain uses TRBV7-9 with TRBJ2-7; no definite D call. The V end lost 2 bases, the J end lost 6 bases, and 14 bases lay between the germline ends. The CDR3 is 14 amino acids. CDR1 and CDR2 (germline): SEHNR, FQNEAQ (reference sequence). CDR3 residues: CASSLSARYGEQYF. DNA of the CDR3: TGTGCCAGCAGCTTAAGCGCCCGTTACGGCGAGCAGTACTTC.

V usage is TRBV5-4 and J usage is TRBJ2-1; possible D gene TRBD2, 7 bases. Germline V gene lookup returns CDR1 SGHNT and CDR2 YYREEE (reference sequence). The CDR3 has 13 amino acids. Trimming stripped 4 bases from V and 6 bases from J, with 11 bases between. As DNA, the CDR3 is TGTGCCAGCAGCCTGGGGGGGCTCAATGAGCAGTTCTTC. Amino acids: CASSLGGLNEQFF.

V usage is TRBV7-6 and J usage is TRBJ2-1; D might be TRBD2 (5 bases). With 0 bases removed from V and 4 bases from J, the gap between germline ends came to 13 bases. The CDR3 contains 16 residues. Germline V gene data show CDR1 as SGHVS and CDR2 as FNYEAQ. CDR3 in amino acids: CASSLARASTYNEQFF. The CDR3 bases are TGTGCCAGCAGCTTAGCTCGGGCTAGCACTTACAATGAGCAGTTCTTC.

The genes are TRBV28 and TRBJ2-3, with 11 bases aligning to TRBD2. V lost 3 bases, J lost 2 bases, and 10 bases stayed unmatched. There are 18 residues in the CDR3. CDR1 is MDHEN and CDR2 is SYDVKM in the germline V gene. The CDR3, as DNA: TGTGCCAGCAGTTTCCCAACTAGCGGGAGAAGTATCACAGATACGCAGTATTTT. This codes for CASSFPTSGRSITDTQYF.

The J gene is TRBJ2-3, the V gene TRBV14; D unresolved. V lost 0 bases and J lost 4, with 11 bases in between. The germline gives CDR1 SGHDN, CDR2 FVKESK. There are 15 residues in the CDR3. The CDR3 here is CASSQDLVSADTQYF. The CDR3 DNA follows: TGTGCCAGCAGCCAAGATCTGGTGAGCGCAGATACGCAGTATTTT. The variable domain in full, with the rest retrieved from reference TRBV14 and TRBJ2-3, is EAGVTQFPSHSVIEKGQTVTLRCDPISGHDNLYWYRRVMGKEIKFLLHFVKESKQDESGMPNNRFLAERTGGTYSTLKVQPAELEDSGVYFCASSQDLVSADTQYFGPGTRLTVL.

This chain joins TRBV7-8 and TRBJ2-5, with D unresolved. Per the germline V gene, CDR1 is SGHVS and CDR2 is FQNEAQ. The CDR3 spans 13 residues. The V end was cut by 4 bases, the J end by 4 bases, with 10 bases between. Written as DNA, the CDR3 is TGTGCCAGCAGCTCTCGTAGTGGAGAGACCCAGTACTTC. Its translation is CASSSRSGETQYF.